This TCR beta chain came from a study of CD8 T cells in Susac syndrome. The authors carried out high-throughput sequencing of TCR beta. They applied it to CD8+ and CD4+ T cells obtained from blood. TEMRA cells were FACS-enriched and CD8+ and CD4+ T cells negatively isolated. About 0.45 to 1 ug RNA was reverse transcribed with random hexamers. TCR beta CDR3 was amplified by immunoSEQ covering 54 Vbeta and 13 Jbeta. TCRdb processed the immunoSEQ multiplex PCR reads anew with MiXCR; each CDR3 protein has one entry. The table has some 400,000 distinct CDR3 sequences, approximately 89% seen once. The ends were cut back, 0 bases at V and 6 bases at J, with 15 bases in the middle. This CDR3 is 14 amino acids long. Germline lookup yields CDR1 DFQATT and CDR2 SNEGSKA (reference sequence).

The sample comprised CD8+ T cells from PBMCs. This chain connects TRBV20-1 to TRBJ2-7; tentatively, D is TRBD2 (5 bases). The receptor was isolated from a human donor with multiple sclerosis. The DNA of the CDR3 is TGCAGTGCTAGAGATTGGCGGGCAGAGGGCGAGCAGTACTTC. Protein product: CSARDWRAEGEQYF.